The 6 T cell receptor beta chains given below trace back to one sample, sequenced in a study of identical twins (dated by TCRdb to the mid-2010s). The protocol used for the library was 5' RACE. Instrument on record: Illumina HiSeq 2000. TCRdb reworked the public reads: Q25 trimming with fastp, MiXCR clone assembly, productive beta chains retained. Rows are combined by CDR3 protein, so each entry shows the most common genes and DNA. The sample table records around 570,000 distinct CDR3 sequences; 9.6% of these occur just once. Jointly, the top ten make up roughly 3% of the sample. These data are also associated with another study on yellow fever vaccine responses in identical twins.

Sequences were obtained from PBMCs. The receptors originated from a woman aged 18-29 years in good health.

The V and J genes are TRBV25-1 and TRBJ2-1; maybe TRBD1 (6 bases). Looked up from germline, CDR1 is MGHDK and CDR2 is SYGVNS. V was pared by 3 bases and J by 6 bases, with 9 bases between. CDR3 length: 13 amino acids. The CDR3 DNA reads as TGTGCCAGCAGTGACTCAGGGGTCAATGAGCAGTTCTTC. This encodes CASSDSGVNEQFF.

This clonotype was observed a few times. The V gene is TRBV24-1, the J gene TRBJ2-5; tentatively, D is TRBD1 or TRBD2 (6 bases each). The CDR3 runs to 17 residues. Trimming left V 3 bases short and J 3 bases short, with 19 bases between. The germline CDR1 and CDR2 sequences are KGHDR and SFDVKD. DNA of the CDR3: TGTGCCACCAGTGATCCCTTAGACGGGGGCAGAGAAGAGACCCAGTACTTC. Residues: CATSDPLDGGREETQYF.

The V call is TRBV9, the J call TRBJ2-2; 7 positions agree with TRBD1. Looked up from germline, CDR1 is SGDLS and CDR2 is YYNGEE. CDR3 length equals 15 residues. V was pared by 0 bases and J by 7 bases, with 6 bases of the junction left unmatched. CDR3 residues: CASSVVSQGNGELFF. The DNA of the CDR3 is TGTGCCAGCAGCGTAGTATCACAGGGGAACGGGGAGCTGTTTTTT.

This clonotype was recorded many times. V is TRBV9 and J is TRBJ2-3; the match to TRBD2 covers 8 bases. Germline-derived CDR1 and CDR2 are SGDLS and YYNGEE. Trimming removed 4 bases from V and 2 bases from J; junction bases left unmatched: 9. The CDR3 is 16 residues long. In nucleotides, the CDR3 is TGTGCCAGCAGCCCCGTCGTCGGGGGGGCCACAGATACGCAGTATTTT. Amino acid sequence: CASSPVVGGATDTQYF.

This rearrangement joins TRBV7-9 to TRBJ2-7, with 15 bases lining up with TRBD2. J gave up 3 bases and V 5 bases, and 8 bases lay outside the gene matches. Germline CDR1 and CDR2: SEHNR and FQNEAQ (reference sequence). The CDR3 covers 17 residues. The chain's CDR3 is CASSLGLAGGRDYEQYF. CDR3 coding DNA: TGTGCCAGCAGCCTGGGACTAGCGGGGGGTCGGGACTACGAGCAGTACTTC.

The rearrangement uses TRBV11-2 and TRBJ2-7; no definite D call. V lost 5 bases to trimming and J lost 4 bases, with 12 bases between them. The CDR3 has 13 residues. The V gene's germline CDR1 is SGHAT and CDR2 FQNNGV. The DNA for the CDR3 is TGTGCCAGCAGCCCAGGAGAAAAATACGAGCAGTACTTC. Translating gives CASSPGEKYEQYF.